One and the same sample provided the 18 T cell receptor beta chains below, sequenced in a study of blood T cell repertoires in COVID-19 (dated by TCRdb to between 2020 and 2021). Library generation was performed with the immunoSEQ multiplex PCR assay. What TCRdb holds here is the immuneACCESS table cut down to in-frame rearrangements. Part of the clones is not present; checked against another copy, under half of the missing clones reflect an unresolved V gene, and the others are unexplained. This sample has about 170,000 clones in its table, and 84% of those were observed once. The ten top clones hold about a tenth of the sample. The specimen was peripheral blood. The receptor source for this set is a man between 65 and 85 years old with active or convalescent COVID-19.

The chain couples TRBV27 to TRBJ1-2, with TRBD1 matching over 10 bases. The CDR3 is made up of 15 amino acids. Trimming took 1 base from V and 7 from J; bases not matched to a gene: 6. Per the germline V gene, CDR1 is MNHEY and CDR2 is SMNVEV (reference sequence). CDR3 amino acids: CASSLWGQGSLGYTF. The CDR3 bases are TGTGCCAGCAGTTTATGGGGACAGGGGTCCCTTGGCTACACCTTC.

The chain links TRBV11-2 to TRBJ2-1; D gene uncertain. The CDR3 is 13 amino acids. V was cut by 4 bases and J by 10 bases, with 14 bases left in between. The germline V gene encodes CDR1 SGHAT and CDR2 FQNNGV. The CDR3 protein is CASSSLDHGEQFF. Here the CDR3 DNA reads TGTGCCAGCAGCTCTCTGGATCACGGGGAGCAGTTCTTC.

For the CDR3, the DNA is TGTGCCTGGAGTGTACACGACGGGAGCGGCACAGATACGCAGTATTTT. This gives the protein CAWSVHDGSGTDTQYF. This chain links TRBV30 with TRBJ2-3; tentatively, D is TRBD2 (6 bases). The CDR3 extends over 16 amino acids. V was pared by 0 bases and J by 1 base, with 14 bases between. Germline lookup yields CDR1 GTSNPN and CDR2 SVGIG (reference sequence). The variable domain in full, completed from reference TRBV30 and TRBJ2-3, reads SQTIHQWPATLVQPVGSPLSLECTVEGTSNPNLYWYRQAAGRGLQLLFYSVGIGQISSEVPQNLSASRPQDRQFILSSKKLLLSDSGFYLCAWSVHDGSGTDTQYFGPGTRLTVL.

V and J are TRBV5-1 and TRBJ2-1; 11 nucleotides line up with TRBD2. The CDR3 runs 19 residues. The germline gives CDR1 SGHRS, CDR2 YFSETQ. V was clipped by 4 bases and J by 0 bases; unmatched bases: 12. CDR3 nucleotide sequence: TGCGCCAGCAGCACCTCCCTGGGACTAGCGGCGGTCTCCTACAATGAGCAGTTCTTC. This translates into CASSTSLGLAAVSYNEQFF.

V is TRBV6-4 and J is TRBJ2-6; 8 bases align to TRBD1. The CDR3 totals 20 residues. Germline trimming cut 0 bases from V and 0 bases from J; bases unmatched to any gene: 10. Germline-derived CDR1 and CDR2 are MRHNA and SNTAGT. CDR3: CASSDSRDRTGTSGANVLTF. CDR3 in DNA: TGTGCCAGCAGTGACTCGAGGGACAGGACAGGGACCTCTGGGGCCAACGTCCTGACTTTC.

The gene calls are TRBV7-2 and TRBJ1-2, with D possibly being TRBD1 (6 bases). CDR3 length: 13 amino acids. The germline CDR1 and CDR2 sequences are SGHTA and FQGNSA. The germline V and J ends were trimmed by 6 bases and 7 bases, with 15 bases remaining between them. In nucleotides, the CDR3 is TGTGCCAGCAGTGTAGAGGGGGTTCTTGGCTACACCTTC. It translates to CASSVEGVLGYTF.

The chain is built from TRBV9 and TRBJ2-3; possibly TRBD2 for D (6 bases). CDR1 is SGDLS and CDR2 is YYNGEE in the germline V gene. This CDR3 spans 14 amino acids. V lost 0 bases and J lost 4, with 9 bases in between. The CDR3 coding sequence is TGTGCCAGCAGCGTAGGGCGGGGACCAGATACGCAGTATTTT. Translation: CASSVGRGPDTQYF.

This clone was seen a few times. The rearrangement joins TRBV25-1 to TRBJ2-7, with D unclear. The germline gives CDR1 MGHDK, CDR2 SYGVNS. The length of the CDR3 is 13 residues. The V end was cut by 4 bases, the J end by 5 bases, with 12 bases between. The DNA of the CDR3 is TGTGCCAGCAGTGCTCTAACTCCCGACGAGCAGTACTTC. This gives the protein CASSALTPDEQYF.

This sequence joins TRBV5-1 and TRBJ1-3; 7 bases match TRBD1. V lost 6 bases to trimming and J lost 0 bases; unmatched junction nucleotides: 3. Per germline, CDR1 SGHRS and CDR2 YFSETQ. This CDR3 region has 14 residues. Written as DNA, the CDR3 is TGCGCCAGCAATTGGGACAGCTCTGGAAACACCATATATTTT. This sequence encodes CASNWDSSGNTIYF.

This chain connects TRBV5-1 to TRBJ1-1; possibly TRBD1 for D (6 bases). V lost 4 bases and J 1 base, leaving 11 bases between the germline ends. The CDR3 is made up of 14 amino acids. Germline assignment: CDR1 SGHRS and CDR2 YFSETQ. CDR3 sequence reads: CASSRGAGNTEAFF. CDR3 DNA sequence: TGCGCCAGCAGCCGGGGGGCGGGGAACACTGAAGCTTTCTTT. Drawing the rest from reference TRBV5-1 and TRBJ1-1, the complete variable domain is KAGVTQTPRYLIKTRGQQVTLSCSPISGHRSVSWYQQTPGQGLQFLFEYFSETQRNKGNFPGRFSGRQFSNSRSEMNVSTLELGDSALYLCASSRGAGNTEAFFGQGTRLTVV.

V and J are TRBV9 and TRBJ1-1, with D perhaps matching TRBD1 (5 bases). The germline CDR1 and CDR2 sequences are SGDLS and YYNGEE. The CDR3 contains 13 residues. Trimming cost V 2 bases and J 2 bases, with 7 bases left between them. CDR3 in DNA: TGTGCCAGCAGCGTGCGGGGCAACACTGAAGCTTTCTTT. Translated, it gives CASSVRGNTEAFF. The full variable domain, its missing parts supplied by reference TRBV9 and TRBJ1-1, is DSGVTQTPKHLITATGQRVTLRCSPRSGDLSVYWYQQSLDQGLQFLIQYYNGEERAKGNILERFSAQQFPDLHSELNLSSLELGDSALYFCASSVRGNTEAFFGQGTRLTVV.

This chain joins TRBV4-1 and TRBJ2-3; possibly TRBD2 for D (6 bases). Germline V gene lookup returns CDR1 MGHRA and CDR2 YSYEKL. The CDR3 length is 15 residues. V lost 0 bases and J 5 bases, leaving 12 bases between the germline ends. CDR3 amino acids: CASSQDKGGGDTQYF. The CDR3 region has the DNA TGCGCCAGCAGCCAAGATAAGGGAGGTGGAGATACGCAGTATTTT.

The gene calls are TRBV6-2 or TRBV6-3 and TRBJ2-5, with 7 bases lining up with TRBD2. The CDR3 consists of 14 residues. Trimming removed 0 bases from V and 4 bases from J; junction bases left unmatched: 2. The germline V gene has CDR1 MNHEY and CDR2 SVGEGT. CDR3 amino acids: CASSYSGGVETQYF. DNA for the CDR3: TGTGCCAGCAGTTACTCGGGGGGGGTAGAGACCCAGTACTTC.

CDR3 amino acids: CASSPGQGGVNTEAFF. In nucleotides, the CDR3 is TGTGCCAGCTCACCAGGGCAGGGTGGTGTCAACACTGAAGCTTTCTTT. V is TRBV18 and J is TRBJ1-1; a possible D gene is TRBD1 (5 bases). V dropped 2 bases and J dropped 2 bases, with 15 bases sitting between them. The V gene's germline CDR1 is KGHSH and CDR2 LQKENI. This CDR3 comprises 16 residues.

The J gene is TRBJ2-1, the V gene TRBV11-3; D possibly corresponds to TRBD1 (6 bases). The ends were cut back, 5 bases at V and 8 bases at J, with 13 bases in the middle. This CDR3 has 13 residues. Germline loops: CDR1 SGHNT, CDR2 YENEEA. The CDR3 loop is CASSPQGYDEQFF. The CDR3, as DNA: TGTGCCAGCAGCCCACAGGGTTATGATGAGCAGTTCTTC.

The chain links TRBV12-3 or TRBV12-4 to TRBJ1-1, with TRBD1 matching 7 bases. The CDR3 totals 12 residues. The ends lost 8 bases at V and 11 bases at J; junction bases unmatched: 11. The chain's CDR3 is CASGQAPAGAFF. The CDR3 DNA reads as TGTGCCAGCGGACAGGCCCCCGCTGGCGCTTTCTTT.

V gene TRBV18 combines with J gene TRBJ1-2, with 7 bases fitting TRBD1. The V segment lost 5 bases and the J segment 3 bases; nucleotides outside the gene matches: 6. Germline V gene data show CDR1 as KGHSH and CDR2 as LQKENI. CDR3 length: 14 residues. The CDR3 loop reads CASSTGVGYYGYTF. Here the CDR3 DNA reads TGTGCCAGCTCAACAGGGGTCGGATACTATGGCTACACCTTC.

The chain recombines TRBV14 with TRBJ1-4, with D hard to call. V was cut by 3 bases and J by 0 bases, with 11 bases left in between. Germline assignment: CDR1 SGHDN and CDR2 FVKESK. This CDR3 comprises 16 residues. CDR3 loop: CASSQVGRSTNEKLFF. CDR3 nucleotides: TGTGCCAGCAGCCAGGTTGGGAGGTCAACTAATGAAAAACTGTTTTTT.